These 11 T cell receptor beta chains share one sample of origin, sequenced in a study of cytomegalovirus exposure and HLA in healthy donors. Use of 60 Vbeta and 13 Jbeta primers characterized the PCR. The protocol was immunoSEQ multiplex PCR, while the TCRdb copy is restricted to in-frame clones and leaves out a portion. Altogether about 110,000 clones are present, 70% to 85% being singletons, with the ten largest covering roughly 6.2%. Sequencing was carried out using PBMCs. The receptor source for this set is a man aged 25-45 years in good health and CMV-seropositive.

The chain couples TRBV18 to TRBJ2-7, with a tentative D call TRBD1 (6 bases). V was trimmed by 2 bases and J by 0 bases, leaving 17 bases between them. The CDR3 has 17 residues. Looked up from germline, CDR1 is KGHSH and CDR2 is LQKENI. The CDR3 is CASSPIQGSLASYEQYF. CDR3 DNA sequence: TGTGCCAGCTCACCAATTCAGGGGTCTTTAGCCTCCTACGAGCAGTACTTC.

The J gene is TRBJ2-1, the V gene TRBV5-8, with D tentatively TRBD1 (6 bases). This CDR3 is built from 15 residues. Between the trimmed V and J ends, which lost 3 bases and 6 bases, there was a span of 16 bases. Germline assignment: CDR1 SGHTS and CDR2 YDEGEE. As DNA, the CDR3 is TGTGCCAGCAGCTCAACAGGGCGCCGGGGCAATGAGCAGTTCTTC. Amino acids: CASSSTGRRGNEQFF.

This clone was seen a single time. V gene TRBV23-1 combines with J gene TRBJ2-7; 8 nucleotides align to TRBD1. TRBV23-1 is sorted into the ORF group, with uncertain function. The length of the CDR3 is 16 residues. Trimming took 3 bases from V and 0 from J; bases not matched to a gene: 7. The CDR3 region is CASSHQTGESSYEQYF. The CDR3 nucleotides read TGCGCCAGCAGTCATCAGACAGGGGAGAGCTCCTACGAGCAGTACTTC.

The chain uses TRBV6-1 and TRBJ2-4, with 7 positions matching TRBD2. This CDR3 is 15 amino acids long. After removal of 7 bases from V and 3 bases from J, the junction contained 9 bases not matched to a gene. CDR1 is MNHNS and CDR2 is SASEGT in the germline V gene. The CDR3 here is CASISGGKGKNIQYF. The CDR3 DNA reads TGTGCCAGCATCTCCGGGGGGAAGGGCAAAAACATTCAGTACTTC.

The chain links TRBV5-5 to TRBJ2-2, with D possibly being TRBD2 (6 bases). V lost 4 bases, J lost 1 base, and 8 bases lay in between. CDR1 SGHKS and CDR2 YYEKEE come from the germline V gene (reference sequence). The CDR3 totals 14 residues. The CDR3 spells CASSQGLNTGELFF. For the CDR3, the DNA is TGTGCCAGCAGCCAGGGACTGAACACCGGGGAGCTGTTTTTT.

This clone occurred a few times. The chain links TRBV6-5 to TRBJ2-1; 10 nucleotides agree with TRBD2. The CDR3 is 15 residues long. Trimming removed 6 bases from V and 5 bases from J; junction bases left unmatched: 7. CDR1 is MNHEY and CDR2 is SVGAGI in the germline V gene. The CDR3 coding sequence is TGTGCCAGCAGATTTAGCGGGGGGCTTCACAATGAGCAGTTCTTC. It codes for CASRFSGGLHNEQFF.

This clone has only one observation. The V call is TRBV11-2, the J call TRBJ2-7; 9 nucleotides match TRBD2. This CDR3 region has 14 residues. CDR1 is SGHAT, CDR2 FQNNGV, per germline. Losses at the gene ends were 3 bases for V and 3 bases for J; bases not matched to a gene: 3. CDR3 bases: TGTGCCAGCAGCTTTGGCGGGGGGGACTACGAGCAGTACTTC. Translating it yields CASSFGGGDYEQYF.

The V and J genes are TRBV2 and TRBJ2-7; 11 nucleotides match TRBD2. The germline gives CDR1 SNHLY, CDR2 FYNNEI. V lost 0 bases to trimming and J lost 4 bases; unmatched junction nucleotides: 5. The CDR3 consists of 16 residues. The DNA of the CDR3 is TGTGCCAGCAGTGAAGCGGGACTAGCGGCTTCTTACGAGCAGTACTTC. It is translated as CASSEAGLAASYEQYF.

The chain couples TRBV27 to TRBJ2-1, with TRBD2 identical over 14 bases. Germline CDR1 is MNHEY and CDR2 is SMNVEV (reference sequence). The CDR3 has 22 residues. The ends lost 9 bases at V and 0 bases at J; junction bases unmatched: 22. The CDR3 reads CASPQPGLAGALPKNSYNEQFF. Here the CDR3 DNA reads TGTGCCAGTCCTCAACCGGGACTAGCGGGGGCCCTACCAAAAAACTCCTACAATGAGCAGTTCTTC.

This rearrangement joins TRBV2 to TRBJ2-3; 12 bases are shared with TRBD2. Germline V CDR1 and CDR2: SNHLY, FYNNEI. This CDR3 spans 15 amino acids. V lost 5 bases to trimming and J lost 0 bases; unmatched junction nucleotides: 0. The CDR3 sequence: CASSLAGGSTDTQYF. The CDR3 DNA follows: TGTGCCAGCAGTCTAGCGGGGGGGAGCACAGATACGCAGTATTTT.

This clone was picked up a small number of times. In nucleotides, the CDR3 is TGTGCCAGCAGCGACCTCGGGGGGGTCCTTTACGAGCAGTACTTC. Protein sequence: CASSDLGGVLYEQYF. V and J are TRBV7-8 and TRBJ2-7; 8 positions agree with TRBD2. This CDR3 has 15 residues. Trimming took 5 bases from V and 4 from J; bases not matched to a gene: 10. Looked up from germline, CDR1 is SGHVS and CDR2 is FQNEAQ.